Presented here are 9 T cell receptor beta chains from one specimen sequenced in a study of cytomegalovirus exposure and HLA in healthy donors. Libraries were prepared by immunoSEQ multiplex PCR; TCRdb keeps only in-frame clonotypes and omits some of them. The sample shows some 170,000 clones, approximately 87% of them seen only once. The specimen was PBMCs. All receptors derive from a woman between 25 and 40 years old in good health and CMV-seronegative.

The chain has TRBV7-3 and TRBJ2-1; D remains unclear. The CDR3 runs to 16 residues. The germline V gene encodes CDR1 SGHTA and CDR2 FQGTGA. Trimming pared 0 bases from V and 2 bases from J, leaving 11 bases between. The CDR3 loop reads CASSLTPAMTYNEQFF. CDR3 nucleotides: TGTGCCAGCAGCTTAACACCAGCCATGACCTACAATGAGCAGTTCTTC.

J is TRBJ1-1 and V is TRBV28; 10 nucleotides agree with TRBD1. Unmatched junction bases numbered 3, after V lost 5 bases and J lost 0 bases. Germline values: CDR1 MDHEN, CDR2 SYDVKM. The CDR3 length is 15 residues. The CDR3 loop is CASSPGTGVNTEAFF. In DNA, the CDR3 is TGTGCCAGCAGTCCAGGGACAGGGGTGAACACTGAAGCTTTCTTT.

The CDR3 nucleotides read TGCGCCAGCAGCCAATCCGGGACAGGGGGCATAAATGAGCAGTTCTTC. It is translated as CASSQSGTGGINEQFF. The V call is TRBV4-1, the J call TRBJ2-1, with TRBD1 identical over 12 bases. The CDR3 is 16 residues long. From germline, CDR1 is MGHRA and CDR2 YSYEKL. J lost 7 bases, V lost 2 bases, and 6 bases had no gene match.

The sample holds one count of this clone. The V and J genes are TRBV7-2 and TRBJ2-4, with 7 bases identical to TRBD1. V lost 1 base, J lost 3 bases, and 9 bases stayed unmatched. The CDR3 is 17 amino acids. From germline, CDR1 is SGHTA and CDR2 FQGNSA. CDR3 protein: CASSLVVQGTYKNIQYF. The CDR3 DNA is TGTGCCAGCAGCTTAGTAGTACAGGGGACATACAAAAACATTCAGTACTTC. Complete variable domain (other parts from reference TRBV7-2 and TRBJ2-4): GAGVSQSPSNKVTEKGKDVELRCDPISGHTALYWYRQSLGQGLEFLIYFQGNSAPDKSGLPSDRFSAERTGGSVSTLTIQRTQQEDSAVYLCASSLVVQGTYKNIQYFGAGTRLSVL.

The V call is TRBV11-3, the J call TRBJ2-1; D not resolved. Trimming cost V 1 base and J 8 bases, with 9 bases left between them. The CDR3 runs to 13 residues. CDR1 is SGHNT, CDR2 YENEEA, per germline. CDR3 DNA sequence: TGTGCCAGCAGCTTAGGGGCTCCCTATGAGCAGTTCTTC. Translating it yields CASSLGAPYEQFF.

The rearrangement links TRBV9 to TRBJ2-1, with no clear D. Looked up from germline, CDR1 is SGDLS and CDR2 is YYNGEE. Trimming took 4 bases from V and 9 from J, leaving 11 bases between them. The CDR3 covers 12 residues. CDR3 amino acids: CASSLSDGEQFF. The CDR3 region has the DNA TGTGCCAGCAGCCTCAGTGATGGTGAGCAGTTCTTC.

This clone appeared once. The V call is TRBV4-3, the J call TRBJ1-1; no reliable D call. Germline CDR1 and CDR2: LGHNA and YSLEER. The CDR3 sequence is 16 residues long. V was trimmed by 0 bases and J by 1 base, leaving 12 bases between them. The CDR3 bases are TGCGCCAGCAGCCAAGAGGAGGCCGTCGGGAACACTGAAGCTTTCTTT. It translates to CASSQEEAVGNTEAFF.

V and J are TRBV28 and TRBJ1-2; no clear D gene. Trimming shortened V by 6 bases and J by 8 bases, and 13 bases separated the two germline ends. This CDR3 comprises 12 residues. Germline V gene lookup returns CDR1 MDHEN and CDR2 SYDVKM. Here the CDR3 reads CASRRASQGYTF. The CDR3 DNA reads TGTGCCAGCAGACGGGCCTCTCAGGGCTACACCTTC.

The chain recombines TRBV4-2 with TRBJ2-1; 7 bases line up with TRBD2. The CDR3 has 14 amino acids. Losses at the gene ends were 5 bases for V and 8 bases for J; bases not matched to a gene: 9. CDR1 LGHNA and CDR2 YNFKEQ come from the germline V gene. The CDR3 sequence: CASSGREGNHEQFF. The CDR3 DNA follows: TGTGCCAGCAGCGGGAGGGAGGGCAACCATGAGCAGTTCTTC.